This T cell receptor (beta chain) was captured by sequencing in a study of blood T cell repertoires in COVID-19. Study-wide background: Samples representing acute and convalescent COVID-19 were sourced from the United States, Italy and Spain. Sample material is recorded as cDNA or gDNA derived from T cells, B-cell-depleted T cells, or PBMCs.

Germline trimming cut 7 bases from V and 3 bases from J; bases unmatched to any gene: 5. Looked up from germline, CDR1 is ENHRY and CDR2 is SYGVKD. The CDR3 contains 14 residues. Assay used: immunoSEQ multiplex PCR; TCRdb lists only in-frame clones, some missing. The data show 200,000 to 250,000 clones, around 83% seen once. Seattle-derived patients entered the study during active infection and were followed longitudinally. This chain joins TRBV10-3 and TRBJ2-2, with 7 bases lining up with TRBD1. The TCR sequence derives from a woman in her 70s with COVID-19, enrolled during active disease. Sequencing was performed on peripheral blood. The chain's CDR3 is CAIKRDRDTGELFF. CDR3 DNA sequence: TGTGCCATCAAACGGGACAGAGACACCGGGGAGCTGTTTTTT.